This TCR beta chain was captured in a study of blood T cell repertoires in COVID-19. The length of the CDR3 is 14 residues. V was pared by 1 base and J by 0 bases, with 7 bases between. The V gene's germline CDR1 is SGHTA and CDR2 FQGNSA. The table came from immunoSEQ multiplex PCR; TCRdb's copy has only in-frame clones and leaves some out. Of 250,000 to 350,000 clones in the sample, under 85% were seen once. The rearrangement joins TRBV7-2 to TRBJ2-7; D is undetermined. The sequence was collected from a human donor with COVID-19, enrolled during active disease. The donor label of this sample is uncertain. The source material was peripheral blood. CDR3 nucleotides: TGTGCCAGCAGCTTAGTGGTGAGCTCCTACGAGCAGTACTTC. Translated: CASSLVVSSYEQYF.